These 26 T cell receptor beta chains share one sample of origin, sequenced in a study of blood T cell repertoires in COVID-19 (dated by TCRdb to about 2020). The library was prepared using the immunoSEQ multiplex PCR assay. Here the immuneACCESS table is served through TCRdb, limited to in-frame sequences with V and J called. Missing clones are a known gap in these copies; in checked studies unresolved V genes cover under half, and the rest lacks a known reason. The sample yields 75,000 to 95,000 clones; 80% to 85% were counted once. The leading ten clones occupy about 6.3% of the sample. The sequenced sample consisted of peripheral blood. The receptor set was obtained from a man in his 60s with acute or convalescent COVID-19.

This clone was seen a single time. The chain has TRBV6-5 and TRBJ1-2; the D gene is possibly TRBD1 (6 bases). The germline V gene has CDR1 MNHEY and CDR2 SVGAGI. V lost 4 bases and J lost 1, with 16 bases in between. The CDR3 extends over 16 amino acids. The CDR3 DNA reads TGTGCCAGCAGTTCCAACACAGGGAGAAGTAACTATGGCTACACCTTC. Amino acids: CASSSNTGRSNYGYTF.

The V and J genes are TRBV30 and TRBJ1-4; D not resolved. V lost 5 bases, J lost 0 bases, and 10 bases lay in between. This CDR3 comprises 14 residues. CDR1 is GTSNPN, CDR2 SVGIG, per germline (reference sequence). CDR3 loop: CAWGPGATNEKLFF. The CDR3 coding sequence is TGTGCCTGGGGGCCCGGTGCAACTAATGAAAAACTGTTTTTT.

The chain links TRBV4-1 to TRBJ1-3; 7 nucleotides match TRBD1. The CDR3 is 16 residues long. With 4 bases clipped from V and 4 bases from J, the junction kept 10 bases outside the gene matches. Germline CDR1 is MGHRA and CDR2 is YSYEKL. CDR3 in DNA: TGCGCCAGCAGCCCACAGACAGGGTTGTCCGGAAACACCATATATTTT. It encodes CASSPQTGLSGNTIYF.

This sequence joins TRBV18 and TRBJ1-2; 11 nucleotides line up with TRBD1. Germline V lookup: CDR1 KGHSH, CDR2 LQKENI. J gave up 3 bases and V 6 bases, and 6 bases lay outside the gene matches. This CDR3 has 15 residues. As DNA, the CDR3 is TGTGCCAGCTCGCTAGCGGGACAGGGGGACTATGGCTACACCTTC. This encodes CASSLAGQGDYGYTF.

CDR3 bases: TGCGCCAGCAGCCTACGGCTCGAGGGGAACACTGAAGCTTTCTTT. Protein: CASSLRLEGNTEAFF. The chain is built from TRBV5-1 and TRBJ1-1; the D is unclear. V shed 4 bases and J shed 1 base, with 14 bases lying between them. The germline CDR1 and CDR2 sequences are SGHRS and YFSETQ. CDR3 size: 15 residues.

The DNA for the CDR3 is TGTGCCAGTAGTCCCAGACTCGGACAGCCGAACACTGAAGCTTTCTTT. Protein: CASSPRLGQPNTEAFF. The chain uses TRBV19 and TRBJ1-1, with TRBD1 as a possible D gene (6 bases). There are 16 residues in the CDR3. Germline lookup yields CDR1 LNHDA and CDR2 SQIVND (reference sequence). Trimming stripped 5 bases from V and 1 base from J, with 17 bases between.

This chain connects TRBV10-2 to TRBJ2-1; 10 nucleotides match TRBD2. V shed 2 bases and J 8 bases; nucleotides not matched to a gene: 12. CDR1 WSHSY and CDR2 SAAADI come from the germline V gene. The CDR3 is 17 residues long. In DNA form, the CDR3 reads TGCGCCAGCAGTGAGAGGCCCAGCGGGGGGGTCTGGGATGAGCAGTTCTTC. Translating it yields CASSERPSGGVWDEQFF.

Only a few counts were recorded for this clone. The chain uses TRBV2 and TRBJ2-7; D is undetermined. V was pared by 2 bases and J by 4 bases, with 9 bases between. Germline CDR1 SNHLY, CDR2 FYNNEI. The CDR3 is 13 residues long. CDR3 region: CASSEIWQYEQYF. As DNA, the CDR3 is TGTGCCAGCAGTGAAATATGGCAGTACGAGCAGTACTTC.

The chain recombines TRBV6-2 or TRBV6-3 with TRBJ2-2; D unresolved. The CDR3 is 14 residues long. The germline V gene has CDR1 MNHEY and CDR2 SVGEGT. Trimming removed 4 bases from V and 0 bases from J, with 6 bases in between. The DNA of the CDR3 is TGTGCCAGCAGTTTCTTGTCGAACACCGGGGAGCTGTTTTTT. This sequence encodes CASSFLSNTGELFF.

The V gene is TRBV19, the J gene TRBJ1-4; tentatively, D is TRBD1 (6 bases). CDR3 length: 13 amino acids. Germline V CDR1 and CDR2: LNHDA, SQIVND (reference sequence). V dropped 8 bases and J dropped 4 bases, with 11 bases sitting between them. The CDR3 coding sequence is TGTGCCAGTCTAGGACAGCGTAATGAAAAACTGTTTTTT. The encoded protein is CASLGQRNEKLFF.

The chain joins TRBV30 to TRBJ1-3; 11 bases map to TRBD1. Germline V CDR1 and CDR2: GTSNPN, SVGIG (reference sequence). This CDR3 spans 15 amino acids. The V gene end was trimmed by 4 bases and the J gene end by 3 bases; junction bases not matched to a gene: 5. This CDR3 is CAWNGTGGRGNTIYF. The CDR3 DNA reads TGTGCCTGGAACGGGACAGGGGGTCGTGGAAACACCATATATTTT.

This sequence joins TRBV5-1 and TRBJ2-3; 7 nucleotides line up with TRBD2. V lost 6 bases to trimming and J lost 5 bases; unmatched junction nucleotides: 3. Germline assignment: CDR1 SGHRS and CDR2 YFSETQ. The CDR3 is 12 residues long. The CDR3 protein is CASTWEGDTQYF. The DNA for the CDR3 is TGCGCCAGCACCTGGGAGGGAGATACGCAGTATTTT.

The chain employs TRBV24-1 and TRBJ1-4, with D hard to call. The CDR3 has 13 amino acids. Germline CDR1 and CDR2: KGHDR and SFDVKD. V dropped 5 bases and J dropped 7 bases, with 10 bases sitting between them. In DNA, the CDR3 is TGTGCCACCAGTGGGCGGGCAGGTGAAAAACTGTTTTTT. It encodes CATSGRAGEKLFF.

The chain links TRBV7-7 to TRBJ1-4, with TRBD1 matching 10 bases. The junction had 5 bases not matched to a gene; V was cut back by 5 bases and J by 8 bases. Germline CDR1 and CDR2: SSHAT and FNYEAQ (reference sequence). The CDR3 loop spans 14 amino acids. The CDR3 DNA follows: TGTGCCAGCAGCCCCGGGACAGGGGCCGAAAAACTGTTTTTT. It encodes CASSPGTGAEKLFF.

J is TRBJ1-6 and V is TRBV5-5, with TRBD1 matching 7 bases. The germline CDR1 and CDR2 sequences are SGHKS and YYEKEE (reference sequence). The CDR3 consists of 16 residues. V trimming: 0 bases; J trimming: 8 bases; junction bases outside the gene matches: 8. CDR3 in DNA: TGTGCCAGCAGCTTGGCCGTAACAGGGGTTGATTCACCCCTCCACTTT. Translation gives CASSLAVTGVDSPLHF.

The CDR3 protein is CASSYENSNTEAFF. Here the CDR3 DNA reads TGTGCCAGCAGTTACGAGAATTCCAACACTGAAGCTTTCTTT. The chain employs TRBV6-5 and TRBJ1-1; D gene ambiguous. Trimming cost V 2 bases and J 2 bases, with 9 bases left between them. The CDR3 is 14 amino acids. Germline CDR1 reads MNHEY; CDR2 reads SVGAGI.

The rearrangement joins TRBV6-6 to TRBJ1-1; D might be TRBD1 (5 bases). The V gene's germline CDR1 is MNHNY and CDR2 SVGAGI (reference sequence). The CDR3 length is 14 residues. The ends were cut back, 0 bases at V and 6 bases at J, with 11 bases in the middle. The CDR3 DNA is TGTGCCAGCAGTTACTCGGAAGGGGAGGCTGAAGCTTTCTTT. This codes for CASSYSEGEAEAFF.

The V and J genes are TRBV6-1 and TRBJ1-2; no firm D call. The V and J ends lost 2 bases and 8 bases respectively, with 18 bases between them. Germline-derived CDR1 and CDR2 are MNHNS and SASEGT. CDR3 size: 15 residues. CDR3 sequence (DNA): TGTGCCAGCAGTGAACTGGTTGTCGGGAGCTGGGGCTACACCTTC. Residues: CASSELVVGSWGYTF.

V is TRBV6-2 or TRBV6-3 and J is TRBJ1-6; D is undetermined. Trimming removed 6 bases from V and 7 bases from J, with 22 bases in between. The CDR3 spans 17 residues. Germline CDR1 MNHEY, CDR2 SVGEGT. CDR3 sequence: CASSPRRQPGANSPLHF. CDR3 coding DNA: TGTGCCAGCAGCCCCCGCCGTCAACCCGGTGCAAATTCACCCCTCCACTTT.

The table lists this clone with a count of one. This chain links TRBV20-1 with TRBJ2-3; D unresolved. The V gene lost 3 bases and the J gene lost 2 bases, with 9 bases spanning the gap. The CDR3 sequence is 13 residues long. CDR1 is DFQATT, CDR2 SNEGSKA, per germline (reference sequence). CDR3 in DNA: TGCAGTGCTAGTCTAGAGGTCACAGATACGCAGTATTTT. This sequence encodes CSASLEVTDTQYF.

Details on this clone: At the DNA level, this CDR3 is encoded by other sequences in the same sample as well. The rearrangement links TRBV5-1 to TRBJ1-2, with unresolved D. Germline V lookup: CDR1 SGHRS, CDR2 YFSETQ. V lost 0 bases and J 7 bases, leaving 13 bases between the germline ends. The CDR3 has 14 residues. DNA for the CDR3: TGCGCCAGCAGCTTGGCCTCCGGTGAGGGTGGCTACACCTTC. As protein: CASSLASGEGGYTF.

The chain recombines TRBV5-4 with TRBJ2-1; 8 bases agree with TRBD1. Trimming at V came to 1 base and at J to 8 bases, leaving 11 bases not matched to a gene. Germline assignment: CDR1 SGHNT and CDR2 YYREEE (reference sequence). The CDR3 totals 16 residues. CDR3 coding DNA: TGTGCCAGCAGCTTGTTGGGCCAGGGGGCTAATGATGAGCAGTTCTTC. This gives the protein CASSLLGQGANDEQFF.

This chain joins TRBV15 and TRBJ2-1; D is perhaps TRBD1 (6 bases). CDR1 LNHNV and CDR2 YYDKDF come from the germline V gene (reference sequence). The germline V and J ends were trimmed by 7 bases and 3 bases, with 16 bases remaining between them. The CDR3 is made up of 15 amino acids. The CDR3 region is CATNFDRSVYNEQFF. CDR3 DNA: TGTGCCACCAACTTTGACAGGTCCGTCTACAATGAGCAGTTCTTC.

The V gene is TRBV10-3, the J gene TRBJ2-1, with 8 bases that match TRBD2. CDR1 is ENHRY and CDR2 is SYGVKD in the germline V gene. Trimming cost V 2 bases and J 10 bases; bases outside gene matches: 4. This CDR3 is 13 amino acids long. The CDR3 loop is CAISEAGGFEQFF. The CDR3 DNA is TGTGCCATCAGTGAGGCGGGAGGATTCGAGCAGTTCTTC.

The chain employs TRBV6-5 and TRBJ2-1; 11 bases fit TRBD1. The CDR3 sequence is 16 residues long. CDR1 and CDR2 from the germline V gene are MNHEY and SVGAGI. V lost 0 bases and J lost 6; bases outside the gene matches: 4. DNA of the CDR3: TGTGCCAGCAGTTACTCTCCCGGGACAGGGGGCAATGAGCAGTTCTTC. Amino acid sequence: CASSYSPGTGGNEQFF.

Notes on this clone: Other DNA sequences in this sample translate to the same CDR3. The chain uses TRBV5-1 and TRBJ1-1; a possible D gene is TRBD1 (5 bases). CDR3 length equals 14 residues. Trimming removed 4 bases from V and 1 base from J, with 11 bases in between. The germline V gene encodes CDR1 SGHRS and CDR2 YFSETQ. This CDR3 is CASSLRGRNTEAFF. The CDR3 region has the DNA TGCGCCAGCAGCCTGCGGGGGAGGAACACTGAAGCTTTCTTT.